One and the same sample provided the 31 T cell receptor beta chains below, sequenced in a study of immune heterogeneity within non-small cell lung tumors. Each sample used approximately 570 ng of genomic DNA from bulk tumor tissue. Several far-apart biopsies were taken per primary tumor during surgery. The study enrolled patients with untreated, newly diagnosed non-small cell lung cancer who underwent curative surgery. TCR beta CDR3 was amplified by multiplex PCR using 32 V and 13 J primers. Using its own MiXCR run on the multiplex PCR reads, TCRdb lists one record per CDR3 protein. The sample consists of a few thousand distinct CDR3 sequences, about 23% of them appearing once. Source material: lung tumor tissue. Receptors were obtained from a man aged 60-69 years with non-small cell lung cancer.

By its share, this clonotype is medium-sized. The rearrangement joins TRBV19 to TRBJ1-1, with D perhaps matching TRBD1 (6 bases). Trimming removed 3 bases from V and 3 bases from J, with 14 bases in between. Germline V gene data show CDR1 as LNHDA and CDR2 as SQIVND (reference sequence). The CDR3 has 15 residues. CDR3: CASSISPRGYTEAFF. The CDR3 region has the DNA TGTGCCAGTAGTATTAGTCCCAGGGGTTACACTGAAGCTTTCTTT.

This clonotype has more than one count but fewer than ten. The chain has TRBV7-6 and TRBJ1-3; D remains unclear. Trimming pared 1 base from V and 9 bases from J, leaving 10 bases between. The germline gives CDR1 SGHVS, CDR2 FNYEAQ. The CDR3 is 13 residues long. In nucleotides, the CDR3 is TGTGCCAGCAGCTTAGTCTCCGGCGGCACCATATATTTT. It translates to CASSLVSGGTIYF.

By frequency in the sample, this clonotype is medium-sized (0.01 to 0.1%). This chain links TRBV25-1 with TRBJ2-7; the match to TRBD2 covers 8 bases. Germline values: CDR1 MGHDK, CDR2 SYGVNS. CDR3 length: 13 amino acids. Trimming cost V 8 bases and J 2 bases; bases outside gene matches: 5. CDR3: CASGSGTTYEQYF. In DNA, the CDR3 is TGTGCCAGCGGTAGCGGGACAACCTACGAGCAGTACTTC.

The chain uses TRBV7-8 and TRBJ1-2; TRBD1 is a possible D gene (5 bases). The germline V and J ends were trimmed by 1 base and 4 bases, with 13 bases remaining between them. The CDR3 contains 15 residues. Germline V gene lookup returns CDR1 SGHVS and CDR2 FQNEAQ. The CDR3: CASSLGTQGVYGYTF. CDR3 DNA: TGTGCCAGCAGCTTAGGTACTCAGGGAGTCTATGGCTACACCTTC.

This sequence joins TRBV28 and TRBJ2-5; 9 bases map to TRBD1. Germline lookup yields CDR1 MDHEN and CDR2 SYDVKM. With 11 bases clipped from V and 7 bases from J, the junction kept 11 bases outside the gene matches. The CDR3 has 13 residues. The CDR3, as DNA: TGTGCCGCTGAGAGGACAGGGGTAGGGACCCAGTACTTC. This translates into CAAERTGVGTQYF.

Concerning this clonotype: An end of the junction does not agree with germline; a read error may underlie this. This chain links TRBV4-1 with TRBJ2-7; possibly TRBD2 for D (6 bases). Germline V CDR1 and CDR2: MGHRA, YSYEKL. This CDR3 is built from 15 residues. The CDR3 DNA follows: TGCGCCAACAGCCAAGTAGCGAAGGGACTCCACGAGCAGTACTTC. Amino acid sequence: CANSQVAKGLHEQYF.

A note on this clonotype: Germline and junction disagree at one end, which may indicate a read error. This sequence joins TRBV12-3 or TRBV12-4 and TRBJ2-1; 11 bases agree with TRBD1. The J call may be incorrect, as the DNA end agrees better with TRBJ2-5. CDR3 length equals 14 residues. CDR3 in amino acids: CASSPDRGRESQYF. As DNA, the CDR3 is TGTGCCAGCAGTCCGGACAGGGGGCGGGAGAGCCAGTACTTC.

The chain recombines TRBV7-8 with TRBJ1-3, with D hard to call. The CDR3 contains 13 residues. Trimming removed 0 bases from V and 4 bases from J, with 4 bases in between. Germline CDR1 SGHVS, CDR2 FQNEAQ. CDR3 residues: CASSLALGNTIYF. CDR3 DNA sequence: TGTGCCAGCAGCTTAGCGTTAGGAAACACCATATATTTT.

With respect to this clonotype: This sequence may be a read error, since a much larger clone differs from it by one base. The CDR3 does not close with the conserved phenylalanine or tryptophan, likely indicating a read error. The chain couples TRBV30 to TRBJ2-7; 11 bases align to TRBD2. CDR1 and CDR2 from the germline V gene are GTSNPN and SVGIG (reference sequence). V lost 2 bases and J lost 3; bases outside the gene matches: 6. The CDR3 is 15 residues long. CDR3 sequence (DNA): TGTGCCTGGAGTACAACTAGCGGGAGTAACTACGAGCAGTACCTC. Its protein product is CAWSTTSGSNYEQYL.

The rearrangement joins TRBV5-1 to TRBJ2-1; D is ambiguous. The CDR3 sequence is 15 residues long. Germline V lookup: CDR1 SGHRS, CDR2 YFSETQ. V lost 7 bases and J 0 bases, leaving 14 bases between the germline ends. The CDR3 region is CASAPRWYSYNEQFF. The CDR3 DNA follows: TGCGCCAGCGCCCCCCGGTGGTACTCCTACAATGAGCAGTTCTTC.

This clonotype was detected once. This sequence may be a read error, since a much larger clone differs from it by one base. This chain links TRBV14 with TRBJ1-6; 7 bases fit TRBD1. Germline loops: CDR1 SGHDN, CDR2 FVKESK. CDR3 length equals 16 residues. The CDR3 DNA reads as TGTGCCAGAAGCCTAATAGGGGGCGCGGGGTCTTCACCCCTCCACTTT. Translation gives CARSLIGGAGSSPLHF.

As to this clonotype: The junction departs from the called germline gene at one end, perhaps through a read error. The V gene is TRBV24-1, the J gene TRBJ2-5; D possibly matches TRBD1 or TRBD2 (5 bases each). Germline V CDR1 and CDR2: KGHDR, SFDVKD. This CDR3 contains 15 residues. In DNA, the CDR3 is TGTTCCACCAGTGATTTGGGGGAACCCTGGGGGACCCAGTACTTC. It yields the protein CSTSDLGEPWGTQYF.

V and J are TRBV20-1 and TRBJ2-3; 8 bases align to TRBD2. Germline V gene lookup returns CDR1 DFQATT and CDR2 SNEGSKA (reference sequence). V shed 0 bases, J shed 2 bases, and the junction held 4 bases outside the gene matches. This CDR3 contains 15 residues. The CDR3 loop is CSARDIAGYTDTQYF. CDR3 DNA sequence: TGCAGTGCTAGAGATATAGCGGGATACACAGATACGCAGTATTTT.

By share of the sample, this clonotype is medium-sized. In nucleotides, the CDR3 is TGCAGTGCCTCCCGGGGCATAGTGACTGAAGCTTTCTTT. As protein: CSASRGIVTEAFF. This sequence joins TRBV20-1 and TRBJ1-1; D perhaps matches TRBD1 (5 bases). The CDR3 is 13 amino acids. The germline V gene has CDR1 DFQATT and CDR2 SNEGSKA (reference sequence). Trimming removed 6 bases from V and 5 bases from J, with 16 bases in between.

This chain connects TRBV7-6 to TRBJ2-1; TRBD1 aligns across 9 bases. V lost 1 base to trimming and J lost 4 bases; unmatched junction nucleotides: 5. The V gene's germline CDR1 is SGHVS and CDR2 FNYEAQ. The CDR3 is made up of 16 amino acids. The CDR3 region has the DNA TGTGCCAGCAGCTTAGAAAGACAGGGGGGGTACAATGAGCAGTTCTTC. This codes for CASSLERQGGYNEQFF.

This clonotype was detected only a few times. The V gene is TRBV20-1, the J gene TRBJ2-1; TRBD2 agrees at 11 bases. In germline, CDR1 is DFQATT, CDR2 SNEGSKA (reference sequence). CDR3 length: 16 residues. With V trimmed by 6 bases and J by 4 bases, 11 bases remained unmatched. CDR3 amino acids: CSAEYRSGRVYNEQFF. Written as DNA, the CDR3 is TGCAGTGCAGAATACCGTAGCGGGAGGGTATACAATGAGCAGTTCTTC.

CDR3 loop: CASSTRTGNKNTGELFF. CDR3 DNA: TGTGCCAGCAGCACCCGGACAGGGAATAAGAACACCGGGGAGCTGTTTTTT. The chain uses TRBV9 and TRBJ2-2, with 8 bases identical to TRBD1. J was trimmed by 1 base and V by 4 bases; bases with no gene match: 9. CDR3 length equals 17 residues. Per germline, CDR1 SGDLS and CDR2 YYNGEE.

By sample fraction, this clonotype is medium-sized (0.01 to 0.1%). The V gene is TRBV19, the J gene TRBJ2-1; D is possibly TRBD2 (6 bases). This CDR3 contains 14 residues. CDR1 is LNHDA, CDR2 SQIVND, per germline (reference sequence). The germline V and J ends were trimmed by 3 bases and 7 bases, with 13 bases remaining between them. CDR3 residues: CASSIGGSWNEQFF. The DNA for the CDR3 is TGTGCCAGTAGTATTGGAGGGAGCTGGAATGAGCAGTTCTTC. Combining the CDR3 with reference TRBV19 and TRBJ2-1 gives the whole variable domain DGGITQSPKYLFRKEGQNVTLSCEQNLNHDAMYWYRQDPGQGLRLIYYSQIVNDFQKGDIAEGYSVSREKKESFPLTVTSAQKNPTAFYLCASSIGGSWNEQFFGPGTRLTVL.

This clonotype is a singleton in its sample. J is TRBJ2-5 and V is TRBV15; 7 bases match TRBD2. This CDR3 spans 16 amino acids. V trimming: 2 bases; J trimming: 1 base; junction bases outside the gene matches: 7. Germline assignment: CDR1 LNHNV and CDR2 YYDKDF (reference sequence). DNA of the CDR3: TGTGCCACCAGCAGATCCTTAGCGGGTATCCAAGAGACCCAGTACTTC. Protein product: CATSRSLAGIQETQYF.

In its sample, this clonotype was seen a few times. The J gene is TRBJ2-2, the V gene TRBV5-1; TRBD2 aligns across 10 bases. Trimming at V came to 4 bases and at J to 4 bases, leaving 10 bases not matched to a gene. CDR1 and CDR2 from the germline V gene are SGHRS and YFSETQ. This CDR3 comprises 17 residues. CDR3 residues: CASSALESGRGTGELFF. CDR3 in DNA: TGCGCCAGCAGCGCCCTGGAGAGCGGGAGGGGCACCGGGGAGCTGTTTTTT. Complete variable domain (other parts from reference TRBV5-1 and TRBJ2-2): KAGVTQTPRYLIKTRGQQVTLSCSPISGHRSVSWYQQTPGQGLQFLFEYFSETQRNKGNFPGRFSGRQFSNSRSEMNVSTLELGDSALYLCASSALESGRGTGELFFGEGSRLTVL.

By proportion, this clonotype is medium-sized (0.01 to 0.1%). This chain joins TRBV2 and TRBJ1-3; D uncertain. This CDR3 contains 14 residues. The germline V gene encodes CDR1 SNHLY and CDR2 FYNNEI. V lost 6 bases to trimming and J lost 2 bases, with 11 bases between them. The CDR3 sequence is CASSQEFAGNTIYF. The CDR3 nucleotides read TGTGCCAGCAGCCAGGAGTTTGCTGGAAACACCATATATTTT.

The V gene is TRBV20-1, the J gene TRBJ2-3; D unclear. The CDR3 contains 14 residues. Deletions cut 0 bases from V and 4 bases from J, with 11 bases between. Germline V gene sequence: CDR1 DFQATT, CDR2 SNEGSKA (reference sequence). CDR3 nucleotide sequence: TGCAGTGCTAGAGAGGTGAGTTCGGCAGATACGCAGTATTTT. It is translated as CSAREVSSADTQYF.

In its sample, this clonotype was seen a few times. The genes are TRBV12-3 or TRBV12-4 and TRBJ2-7; 10 bases agree with TRBD2. Germline trimming cut 4 bases from V and 6 bases from J; bases unmatched to any gene: 6. CDR3 length: 14 amino acids. The CDR3 nucleotides are TGTGCCAGCAGTTGGATAGCGGGAGGCGGCGAGCAGTACTTC. Translated: CASSWIAGGGEQYF.

The chain carries TRBV28 and TRBJ2-4; D uncertain. Matching the DNA end better, TRBJ2-3 makes the J call doubtful. In germline, CDR1 is MDHEN, CDR2 SYDVKM. This CDR3 is 12 amino acids long. The CDR3 DNA is TGTGCCAGCAGCCTGGGCGAACAGACGCAGTATTTT. This gives the protein CASSLGEQTQYF.

This clonotype showed up just a few times. The chain is built from TRBV2 and TRBJ1-4; 8 nucleotides align to TRBD1. CDR1 SNHLY and CDR2 FYNNEI come from the germline V gene. The J segment lost 10 bases and the V segment lost 3 bases, leaving 7 bases of the junction unmatched. The CDR3 runs to 14 residues. The CDR3 spells CASSEDRARGKLFF. CDR3 in DNA: TGTGCCAGCAGTGAGGACAGGGCTCGAGGAAAACTGTTTTTT.

This clonotype was observed a handful of times. The chain has TRBV20-1 and TRBJ2-1; D remains ambiguous. CDR3 length: 13 amino acids. V was pared by 3 bases and J by 10 bases, with 16 bases between. The germline V gene has CDR1 DFQATT and CDR2 SNEGSKA (reference sequence). CDR3 residues: CSARGAVRVEQFF. The CDR3 bases are TGCAGTGCTAGGGGTGCCGTAAGGGTGGAGCAGTTCTTC.

This clonotype is medium-sized. This rearrangement joins TRBV7-6 to TRBJ2-7; D is ambiguous. CDR1 SGHVS and CDR2 FNYEAQ come from the germline V gene. The V gene lost 5 bases and the J gene lost 3 bases, with 8 bases spanning the gap. This CDR3 has 12 residues. The CDR3 coding sequence is TGTGCCAGCAGCGATGACATCTACGAGCAGTACTTC. Protein product: CASSDDIYEQYF. Together with reference TRBV7-6 and TRBJ2-7, the CDR3 gives the full variable domain: GAGVSQSPRYKVTKRGQDVALRCDPISGHVSLYWYRQALGQGPEFLTYFNYEAQQDKSGLPNDRFSAERPEGSISTLTIQRTEQRDSAMYRCASSDDIYEQYFGPGTRLTVT.

By sample fraction, this clonotype is medium-sized. This rearrangement joins TRBV20-1 to TRBJ2-3; D may be TRBD2 (5 bases). The length of the CDR3 is 17 residues. Germline lookup yields CDR1 DFQATT and CDR2 SNEGSKA (reference sequence). V was trimmed by 0 bases and J by 6 bases, leaving 22 bases between them. The CDR3 here is CSARDFIRGGFSDTQYF. In nucleotides, the CDR3 is TGCAGTGCTAGAGATTTTATCCGGGGTGGCTTTTCGGATACGCAGTATTTT.

V usage is TRBV20-1 and J usage is TRBJ2-2; tentative D call: TRBD2 (6 bases). Germline V gene lookup returns CDR1 DFQATT and CDR2 SNEGSKA (reference sequence). V was clipped by 3 bases and J by 4 bases, with 15 bases between them. The CDR3 covers 15 residues. The CDR3 DNA reads TGCAGTGCTAGGTCATCGGGAGTGGGCACCGGGGAGCTGTTTTTT. Translating it yields CSARSSGVGTGELFF.

The chain combines TRBV29-1 with TRBJ2-7; D remains unclear. Germline V lookup: CDR1 SQVTM, CDR2 ANQGSEA. The CDR3 runs 11 residues. Deletions cut 2 bases from V and 2 bases from J, with 4 bases between. CDR3 protein: CSVENAYEQYF. As DNA, the CDR3 is TGCAGCGTTGAAAATGCCTACGAGCAGTACTTC.

As for this clonotype: A much bigger clone sits one base away, suggesting this may be a read error. The chain joins TRBV28 to TRBJ1-1, with D possibly being TRBD1 (5 bases). This CDR3 spans 17 amino acids. In germline, CDR1 is MDHEN, CDR2 SYDVKM. Trimming stripped 1 base from V and 0 bases from J, with 15 bases between. CDR3 protein: CASSLYCRVEMNTEAFF. The CDR3 nucleotides are TGTGCCAGCAGTTTATATTGCAGGGTTGAAATGAACACTGAAGCTTTCTTT.